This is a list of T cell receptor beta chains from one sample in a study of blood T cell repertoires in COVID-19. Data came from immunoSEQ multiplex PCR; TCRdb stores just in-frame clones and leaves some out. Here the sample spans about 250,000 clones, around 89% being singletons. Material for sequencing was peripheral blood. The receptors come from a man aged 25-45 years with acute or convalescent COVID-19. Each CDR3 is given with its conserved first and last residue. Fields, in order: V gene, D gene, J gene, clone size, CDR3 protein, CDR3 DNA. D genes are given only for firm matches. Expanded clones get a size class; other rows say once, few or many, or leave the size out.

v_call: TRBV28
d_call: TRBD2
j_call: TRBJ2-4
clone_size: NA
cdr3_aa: CASSLRAGGRPKNIQYF
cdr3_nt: TGTGCCAGCAGTCTGCGGGCCGGGGGGAGGCCCAAAAACATTCAGTACTTC

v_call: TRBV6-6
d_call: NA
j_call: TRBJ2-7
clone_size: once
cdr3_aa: CASSGAEYSYEQYF
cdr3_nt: TGTGCCAGCAGTGGGGCTGAGTACTCCTACGAGCAGTACTTC

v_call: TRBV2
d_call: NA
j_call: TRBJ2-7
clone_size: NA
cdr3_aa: CASSDWQGNEQYF
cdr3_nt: TGTGCCAGCAGTGACTGGCAGGGGAACGAGCAGTACTTC

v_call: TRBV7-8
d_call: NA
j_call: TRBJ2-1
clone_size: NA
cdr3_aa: CASSSLGLNSYNEQFF
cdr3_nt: TGTGCCAGCAGCTCTCTGGGGCTGAACTCCTACAATGAGCAGTTCTTC

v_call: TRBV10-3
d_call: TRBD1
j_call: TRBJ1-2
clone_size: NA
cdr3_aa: CAIRAEQGPIYGYTF
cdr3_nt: TGTGCCATCAGAGCAGAACAGGGGCCCATCTATGGCTACACCTTC

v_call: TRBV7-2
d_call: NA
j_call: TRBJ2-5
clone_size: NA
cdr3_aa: CASSLGRPPLETQYF
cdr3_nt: TGTGCCAGCAGCTTAGGGAGACCCCCTCTAGAGACCCAGTACTTC

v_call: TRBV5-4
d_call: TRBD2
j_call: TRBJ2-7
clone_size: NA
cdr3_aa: CASRKSGSSYEQYF
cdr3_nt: TGTGCCAGCCGCAAGAGCGGGAGTTCCTACGAGCAGTACTTC

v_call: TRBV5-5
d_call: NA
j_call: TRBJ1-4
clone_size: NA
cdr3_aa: CASSLARVGGSSNEKLFF
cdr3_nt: TGTGCCAGCAGCTTGGCCAGGGTCGGTGGGTCCTCTAATGAAAAACTGTTTTTT

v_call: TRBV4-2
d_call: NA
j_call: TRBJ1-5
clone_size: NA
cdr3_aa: CASSQDWRNNQPQHF
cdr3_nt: TGTGCCAGCAGCCAAGACTGGAGGAACAATCAGCCCCAGCATTTT

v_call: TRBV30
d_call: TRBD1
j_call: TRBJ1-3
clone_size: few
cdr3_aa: CACPDRGPGNTIYF
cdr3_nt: TGTGCCTGTCCAGACAGGGGGCCTGGAAACACCATATATTTT

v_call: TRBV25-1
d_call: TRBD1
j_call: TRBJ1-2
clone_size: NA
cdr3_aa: CASSGSGTGNYGYTF
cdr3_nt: TGTGCCAGCAGTGGGTCCGGGACAGGGAACTATGGCTACACCTTC

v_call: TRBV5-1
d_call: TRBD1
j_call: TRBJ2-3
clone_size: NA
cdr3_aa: CASSSQGVPDTQYF
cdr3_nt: TGCGCCAGCAGCTCCCAGGGGGTTCCAGATACGCAGTATTTT

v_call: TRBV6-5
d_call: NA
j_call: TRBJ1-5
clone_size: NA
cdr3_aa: CASSDQGFQPQHF
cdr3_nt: TGTGCCAGCAGCGATCAGGGATTTCAGCCCCAGCATTTT

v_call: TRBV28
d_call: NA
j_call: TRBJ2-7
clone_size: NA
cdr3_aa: CASSLWGAPTSYEQYF
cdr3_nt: TGTGCCAGCAGTTTATGGGGCGCCCCTACTTCCTACGAGCAGTACTTC

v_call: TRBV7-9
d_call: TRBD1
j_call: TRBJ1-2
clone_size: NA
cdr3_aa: CASSRDRLGGYTF
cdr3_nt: TGTGCCAGCAGCAGGGACAGGCTCGGTGGCTACACCTTC

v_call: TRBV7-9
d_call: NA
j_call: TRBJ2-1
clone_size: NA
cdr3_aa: CASSLDHGEQFF
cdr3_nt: TGTGCCAGCAGCTTAGATCACGGTGAGCAGTTCTTC

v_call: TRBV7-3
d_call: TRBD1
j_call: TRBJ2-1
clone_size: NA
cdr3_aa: CASSPSGTDRNEQFF
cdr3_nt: TGTGCCAGCAGCCCTTCCGGGACAGATAGAAATGAGCAGTTCTTC

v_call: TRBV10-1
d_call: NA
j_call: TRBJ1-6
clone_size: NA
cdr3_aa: CASSETGNSPLHF
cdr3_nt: TGCGCCAGCAGTGAAACGGGGAATTCACCCCTCCACTTT

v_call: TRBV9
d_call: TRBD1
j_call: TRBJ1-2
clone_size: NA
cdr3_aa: CASSVVSGTGGGYTF
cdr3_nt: TGTGCCAGCAGCGTAGTTTCGGGGACAGGGGGTGGCTACACCTTC

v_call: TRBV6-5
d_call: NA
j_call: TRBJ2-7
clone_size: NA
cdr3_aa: CASTRQEVNYEQYF
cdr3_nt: TGTGCCAGCACTCGACAGGAGGTAAACTACGAGCAGTACTTC

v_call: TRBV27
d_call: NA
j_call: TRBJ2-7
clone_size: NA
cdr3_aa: CASRPVTGSYEQYF
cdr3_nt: TGTGCCAGCAGACCCGTAACAGGGTCCTACGAGCAGTACTTC

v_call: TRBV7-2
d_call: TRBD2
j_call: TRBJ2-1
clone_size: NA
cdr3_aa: CASSLVGRTSGSVHEQFF
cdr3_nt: TGTGCCAGCAGCTTAGTCGGGCGGACTAGCGGGAGCGTCCATGAGCAGTTCTTC

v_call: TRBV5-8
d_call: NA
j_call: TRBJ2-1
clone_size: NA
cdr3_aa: CASSRSYEQFF
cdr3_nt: TGTGCCAGCAGTCGTTCGTATGAGCAGTTCTTC

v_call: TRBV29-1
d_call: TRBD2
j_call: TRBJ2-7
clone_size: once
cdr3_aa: CSVGGEAYEQYF
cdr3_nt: TGCAGCGTGGGGGGGGAGGCATACGAGCAGTACTTC

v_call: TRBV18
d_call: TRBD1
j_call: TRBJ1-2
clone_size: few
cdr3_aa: CASSPQTGSNYGYTF
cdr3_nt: TGTGCCAGCTCACCGCAGACAGGGTCGAACTATGGCTACACCTTC

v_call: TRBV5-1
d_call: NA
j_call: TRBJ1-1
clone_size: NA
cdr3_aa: CASSLEEGSTEAFF
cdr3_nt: TGCGCCAGCAGCTTGGAGGAGGGGAGCACTGAAGCTTTCTTT

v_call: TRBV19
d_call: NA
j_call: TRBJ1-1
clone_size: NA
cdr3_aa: CASSFPQGGTEAFF
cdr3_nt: TGTGCCAGTAGTTTCCCACAGGGTGGGACTGAAGCTTTCTTT

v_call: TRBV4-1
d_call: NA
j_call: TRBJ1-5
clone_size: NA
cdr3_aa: CASSQVPGGHQPQHF
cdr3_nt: TGCGCCAGCAGCCAAGTCCCCGGAGGTCATCAGCCCCAGCATTTT

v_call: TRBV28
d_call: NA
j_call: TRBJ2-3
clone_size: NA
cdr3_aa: CASSPPTGFPDTQYF
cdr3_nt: TGTGCCAGCAGTCCCCCTACCGGGTTTCCAGATACGCAGTATTTT

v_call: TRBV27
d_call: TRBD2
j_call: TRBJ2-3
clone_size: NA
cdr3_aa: CASRRTTSGADTQYF
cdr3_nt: TGTGCCAGCAGACGTACGACTAGCGGTGCAGATACGCAGTATTTT

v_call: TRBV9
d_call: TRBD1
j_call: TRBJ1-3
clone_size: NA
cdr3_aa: CASSVTTVEGAVGNTIYF
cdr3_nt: TGTGCCAGCAGCGTGACCACCGTGGAGGGGGCAGTCGGAAACACCATATATTTT

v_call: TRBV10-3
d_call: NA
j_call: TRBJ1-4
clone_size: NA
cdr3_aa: CAISDSGAGEKLFF
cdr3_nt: TGTGCCATCAGTGACTCGGGAGCTGGGGAAAAACTGTTTTTT

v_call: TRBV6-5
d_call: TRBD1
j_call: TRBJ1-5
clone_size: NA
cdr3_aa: CASSTTGSNQPQHF
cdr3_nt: TGTGCCAGCAGTACGACAGGGAGCAATCAGCCCCAGCATTTT

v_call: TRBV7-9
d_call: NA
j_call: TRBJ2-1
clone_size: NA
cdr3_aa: CASSLRQAVYNEQFF
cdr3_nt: TGTGCCAGCAGCTTAAGACAGGCAGTCTACAATGAGCAGTTCTTC

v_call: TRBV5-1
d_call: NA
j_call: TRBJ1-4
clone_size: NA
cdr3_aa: CASSNRNNEKLFF
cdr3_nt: TGCGCCAGCAGTAACAGGAATAATGAAAAACTGTTTTTT

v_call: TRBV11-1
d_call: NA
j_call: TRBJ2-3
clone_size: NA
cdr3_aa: CASSRAPDTQYF
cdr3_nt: TGTGCCAGCAGCCGAGCTCCAGATACGCAGTATTTT

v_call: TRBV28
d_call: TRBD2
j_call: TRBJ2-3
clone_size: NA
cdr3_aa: CASIGGGTQYF
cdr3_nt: TGTGCCAGCATCGGGGGGGGAACGCAGTATTTT

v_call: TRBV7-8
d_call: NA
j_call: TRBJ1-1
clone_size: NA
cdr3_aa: CASSLATGSGTEAFF
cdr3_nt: TGTGCCAGCAGCTTAGCAACGGGTAGTGGCACTGAAGCTTTCTTT

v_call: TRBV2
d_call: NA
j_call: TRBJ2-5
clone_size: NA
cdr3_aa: CASLLTYQETQYF
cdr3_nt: TGTGCCAGCCTCTTGACATACCAAGAGACCCAGTACTTC

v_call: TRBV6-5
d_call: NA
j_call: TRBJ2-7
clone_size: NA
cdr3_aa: CASRSNGEQYF
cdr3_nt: TGTGCCAGCAGGTCAAACGGCGAGCAGTACTTC

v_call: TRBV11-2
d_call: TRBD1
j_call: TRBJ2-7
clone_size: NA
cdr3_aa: CASSPGTGASYEQYF
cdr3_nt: TGTGCCAGCAGCCCCGGGACAGGGGCGTCCTACGAGCAGTACTTC

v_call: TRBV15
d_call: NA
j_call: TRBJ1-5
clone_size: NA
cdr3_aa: CATSTLVGVGQPQHF
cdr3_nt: TGTGCCACCAGCACCCTAGTAGGGGTCGGACAGCCCCAGCATTTT

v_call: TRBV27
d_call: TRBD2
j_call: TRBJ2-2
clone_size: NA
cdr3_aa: CASTSGAYTGELFF
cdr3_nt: TGTGCCAGTACTAGCGGGGCGTACACCGGGGAGCTGTTTTTT

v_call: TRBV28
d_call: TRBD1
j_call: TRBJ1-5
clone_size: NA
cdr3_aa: CASSATGVRQPQHF
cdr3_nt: TGTGCCAGCAGTGCCACAGGGGTTCGTCAGCCCCAGCATTTT

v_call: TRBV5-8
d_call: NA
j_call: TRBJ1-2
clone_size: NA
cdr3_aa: CASSLAPGYGYTF
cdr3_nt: TGTGCCAGCAGCTTGGCCCCCGGCTATGGCTACACCTTC

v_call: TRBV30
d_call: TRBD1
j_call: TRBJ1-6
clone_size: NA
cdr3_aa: CACRQGARSPLHF
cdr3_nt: TGTGCCTGCAGACAGGGGGCTCGATCACCCCTCCACTTT

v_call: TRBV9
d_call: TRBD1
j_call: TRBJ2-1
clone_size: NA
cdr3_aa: CASSPTGTGAPNEQFF
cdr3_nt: TGTGCCAGCAGCCCCACCGGGACAGGGGCCCCCAATGAGCAGTTCTTC

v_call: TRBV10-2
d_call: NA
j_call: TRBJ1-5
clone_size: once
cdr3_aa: CASSESKQNSNQPQHF
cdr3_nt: TGCGCCAGCAGTGAGTCTAAGCAAAATAGCAATCAGCCCCAGCATTTT

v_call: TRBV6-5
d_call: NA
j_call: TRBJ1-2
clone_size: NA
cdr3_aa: CASNYRNGYTF
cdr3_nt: TGTGCCAGCAACTACAGGAATGGCTACACCTTC

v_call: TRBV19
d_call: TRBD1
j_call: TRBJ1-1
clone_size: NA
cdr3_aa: CASSMKDRGFAEAFF
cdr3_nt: TGTGCCAGTAGTATGAAGGACAGGGGGTTTGCTGAAGCTTTCTTT

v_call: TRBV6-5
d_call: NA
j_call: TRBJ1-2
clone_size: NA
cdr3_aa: CASGPLGVGGYTF
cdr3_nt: TGTGCCAGCGGCCCGTTAGGGGTCGGAGGCTACACCTTC

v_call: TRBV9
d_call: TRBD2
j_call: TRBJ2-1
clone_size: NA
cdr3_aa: CASSGIAGIYNEQFF
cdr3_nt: TGTGCCAGCAGCGGAATAGCGGGGATATACAATGAGCAGTTCTTC

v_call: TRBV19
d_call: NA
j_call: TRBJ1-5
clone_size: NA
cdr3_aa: CASSPGVAAQPQHF
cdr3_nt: TGTGCCAGTAGTCCAGGGGTTGCAGCTCAGCCCCAGCATTTT

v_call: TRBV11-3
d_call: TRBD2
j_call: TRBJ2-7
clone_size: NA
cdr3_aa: CASSQGTSGFYEQYF
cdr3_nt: TGTGCCAGCAGCCAAGGGACTAGCGGATTCTACGAGCAGTACTTC

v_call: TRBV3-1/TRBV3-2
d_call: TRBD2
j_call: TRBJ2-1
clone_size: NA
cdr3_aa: CASSLPPGGRAMGEQFF
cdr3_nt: TGTGCCAGCAGCCTACCCCCTGGGGGGAGGGCGATGGGTGAGCAGTTCTTC

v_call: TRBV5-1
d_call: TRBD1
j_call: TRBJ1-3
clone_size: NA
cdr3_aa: CASSVGTGGSNSGNTIYF
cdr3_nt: TGCGCCAGCAGCGTAGGGACAGGGGGAAGCAACTCTGGAAACACCATATATTTT

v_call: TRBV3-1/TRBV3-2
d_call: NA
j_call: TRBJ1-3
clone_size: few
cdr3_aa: CASSQGTGNRNTIYF
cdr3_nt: TGTGCCAGCAGCCAAGGGACGGGAAATCGAAACACCATATATTTT